The 12 T cell receptor beta chains in this list originate from one sample, sequenced in a study of cytomegalovirus exposure and HLA in healthy donors. Clones were read by immunoSEQ multiplex PCR, and TCRdb kept only the in-frame ones, dropping some. The sample has some 130,000 clones; roughly 87% are singletons. Sequenced input: PBMCs. The receptors stem from a woman between 18 and 30 years old in good health and CMV-seronegative.

CDR3 sequence (DNA): TGTGCCAGCAGCTTAGTGGTCAGGCTAGCGGGGGCCGATACGCAGTATTTT. It is translated as CASSLVVRLAGADTQYF. The chain is built from TRBV7-6 and TRBJ2-3; TRBD2 agrees at 10 bases. CDR1 and CDR2 from the germline V gene are SGHVS and FNYEAQ. The junction had 10 bases not matched to a gene; V was cut back by 1 base and J by 6 bases. The CDR3 contains 17 residues.

The chain links TRBV7-3 to TRBJ2-3; D not resolved. V lost 3 bases and J lost 4, with 11 bases in between. Germline CDR1 reads SGHTA; CDR2 reads FQGTGA. This CDR3 contains 14 residues. CDR3 amino acids: CASSFSRLADTQYF. The CDR3 DNA follows: TGTGCCAGCAGCTTCTCCAGGCTCGCAGATACGCAGTATTTT.

This clone was detected only once. J is TRBJ1-1 and V is TRBV18, with TRBD1 identical over 7 bases. Germline assignment: CDR1 KGHSH and CDR2 LQKENI. V dropped 6 bases and J dropped 4; count of bases not matched to a gene: 11. The CDR3 is 15 residues long. CDR3 sequence (DNA): TGTGCCAGCTCCCAAGGACAGGTCTTGGGCACTGAAGCTTTCTTT. This gives the protein CASSQGQVLGTEAFF.

The V and J genes are TRBV6-1 and TRBJ2-7; a weak D match, TRBD2 (6 bases). There are 14 residues in the CDR3. Trimming pared 6 bases from V and 6 bases from J, leaving 18 bases between. Germline values: CDR1 MNHNS, CDR2 SASEGT. The CDR3 protein is CASRGSGVLFEQYF. CDR3 DNA sequence: TGTGCCAGCAGGGGATCGGGAGTCCTCTTCGAGCAGTACTTC.

The rearrangement uses TRBV5-6 and TRBJ2-1, with 10 bases that match TRBD2. Germline assignment: CDR1 SGHDT and CDR2 YYEEEE. Germline trimming cut 2 bases from V and 5 bases from J; bases unmatched to any gene: 1. The CDR3 contains 14 residues. The CDR3 region is CASSFSGGHNEQFF. Here the CDR3 DNA reads TGTGCCAGCAGCTTTAGCGGGGGGCACAATGAGCAGTTCTTC.

The chain has TRBV6-5 and TRBJ1-2; TRBD1 aligns across 9 bases. The CDR3 is made up of 12 amino acids. J lost 8 bases, V lost 6 bases, and 4 bases had no gene match. Germline-derived CDR1 and CDR2 are MNHEY and SVGAGI. CDR3 DNA: TGTGCCAGCAGCAGACAGGGGGGCGGCTACACCTTC. It is translated as CASSRQGGGYTF.

The J gene is TRBJ1-1, the V gene TRBV18, with TRBD1 as a possible D gene (6 bases). Trimming removed 3 bases from V and 4 bases from J, with 15 bases in between. CDR1 is KGHSH, CDR2 LQKENI, per germline. This CDR3 spans 15 amino acids. CDR3 residues: CASSPNGGAGTEAFF. The CDR3 nucleotides are TGTGCCAGCTCACCTAATGGGGGCGCCGGCACTGAAGCTTTCTTT.

V gene TRBV7-9 combines with J gene TRBJ2-1; tentatively, D is TRBD2 (6 bases). The length of the CDR3 is 17 residues. Trimming stripped 7 bases from V and 0 bases from J, with 19 bases between. CDR1 SEHNR and CDR2 FQNEAQ come from the germline V gene (reference sequence). CDR3 region: CASTLAPRGYSYNEQFF. The DNA for the CDR3 is TGTGCCAGCACCCTCGCCCCGCGGGGATACTCCTACAATGAGCAGTTCTTC.

V gene TRBV5-6 combines with J gene TRBJ1-4, with 9 bases fitting TRBD1. The CDR3 spans 16 residues. Germline V gene data show CDR1 as SGHDT and CDR2 as YYEEEE. Trimming took 4 bases from V and 7 from J; bases not matched to a gene: 11. CDR3 nucleotide sequence: TGTGCCAGCAGCAGACTAGAGGGGACAGGGTCTGAAAAACTGTTTTTT. Its protein is CASSRLEGTGSEKLFF.

V usage is TRBV19 and J usage is TRBJ1-1, with a weak D call TRBD1 (6 bases). CDR1 LNHDA and CDR2 SQIVND come from the germline V gene (reference sequence). The CDR3 runs 17 residues. The V end was cut by 1 base, the J end by 4 bases, with 19 bases between. CDR3 DNA: TGTGCCAGTAGTATAGTGGCGGGGGCGAAGGGGGGCACTGAAGCTTTCTTT. It yields the protein CASSIVAGAKGGTEAFF.

In nucleotides, the CDR3 is TGTGCCAGCAGTCGACCGGGACATAACTATGGCTACACCTTC. It is translated as CASSRPGHNYGYTF. This chain connects TRBV6-6 to TRBJ1-2, with D perhaps TRBD1 (6 bases). The CDR3 runs 14 residues. Between the trimmed V and J ends, which lost 5 bases and 1 base, there was a span of 11 bases. CDR1 is MNHNY and CDR2 is SVGAGI in the germline V gene (reference sequence).

The V call is TRBV9, the J call TRBJ1-1; maybe TRBD1 (6 bases). Germline CDR1 SGDLS, CDR2 YYNGEE. The CDR3 extends over 15 amino acids. V was pared by 2 bases and J by 2 bases, with 13 bases between. CDR3 protein: CASSVTPRGNTEAFF. CDR3 bases: TGTGCCAGCAGCGTGACACCCAGGGGTAACACTGAAGCTTTCTTT.